This T cell receptor beta chain was identified in a study of persistence of HIV-infected CD4 T cells. To note about this clone: Its cognate antigen is unknown.

The stimulus was an HIV-1 Gag 15-mer peptide pool, about 1.1 ug/peptide/mL. Sorting selected CD4+ T cells upregulating both CD40 ligand and CD69. Plasma HIV-1 RNA stayed below 50 copies/mL for at least 4 years. An approximately 18-hour stimulation of CD8-depleted PBMCs used anti-CD28/CD49d costimulation, CD40-blocking antibody and enfuvirtide. Notes on the study in general: Degenerate expanded CDR3beta sequences were enriched among CMV- and Gag-responding cells. CMV- and Gag-responding cells had lower TCRbeta richness than CD3/CD28-responding cells.

The immunoSEQ assay was version 4, run in survey mode. The repertoire was sequenced with immunoSEQ multiplex PCR; TCRdb's copy has only in-frame clones and lacks some. There are tens of thousands of clones in the sample; over 65% occur only once, and 1.8% lies in the top ten. The CDR3 runs to 12 residues. This material consisted of CD4+ T cells sorted from PBMCs after approximately 19-hour stimulation, taken from a patient who received antiretroviral therapy. This chain connects TRBV12-3 or TRBV12-4 to TRBJ1-1; D ambiguous. This clonotype was sampled from an adult man with HIV who was CMV-seropositive. Here the CDR3 reads CAILGVNTEAFF. The CDR3 DNA follows: TGTGCTATACTCGGGGTCAACACTGAAGCTTTCTTT.